The sequence of this T cell receptor beta chain was determined in a study of cytomegalovirus exposure and HLA in healthy donors (dated 2017 in TCRdb). Context from the whole study: The 700 or so repertoires of the first cohort and the roughly 120 validation repertoires were produced on the same platform, according to a later analysis. The study aimed to test whether signatures of past pathogen exposure could be identified by cataloging public T cell receptors. In addition to the first cohort of roughly 670 subjects, a separate validation cohort of 120 different subjects was used. High-throughput TCR immunosequencing, statistical association of individual TCRs with disease status, and machine learning were combined to predict cytomegalovirus infection status.

The method behind the library was the immunoSEQ multiplex PCR assay. The source study handled its data this way. A statistical classification framework was developed to diagnose cytomegalovirus status using the catalog of TCR beta chain sequences. This immuneACCESS table, as held by TCRdb, lists in-frame sequences with V and J called but not all clones. Of the missing ones, under half trace to an unresolved V gene in checked studies; the others have no known cause. V, J and clone size were drawn from that table, and D and trimming were deduced from the DNA. This sample gives some 110,000 clones in total; roughly 82% of them show up just once. The ten largest make up 4.9% of the sample. Results and caveats for the whole study, not just this receptor: It was suggested by the authors that the approach could potentially be generalized to other disease states and immunological phenotypes. A later analysis had no HLA typing for the validation cohort, so co-occurrence there was scored across all 130 or so repertoires. The classifier was reported to diagnose cytomegalovirus status with high specificity and sensitivity in both the original cohort and the validation cohort. The study listed 150 to 200 TCR beta chains as associated with cytomegalovirus. Most TCR sequences were observed very rarely across donors, whereas some public TCRs were present in many individuals. Of the cluster scores, about 94% were above 0 in a later analysis, which found that TCRs clustered in the first cohort also tended to co-occur in the roughly 130 validation repertoires. In vitro tests confirmed that a few of the cytomegalovirus-associated TCR beta chains recognize cytomegalovirus antigens.

This clone was detected only once. Its antigen is currently not known. No base quality information exists; no much larger clone differs at one position. The germline V gene yields SGHTA for CDR1 and FQGNSA for CDR2. For this chain, trimming is 2 bases at the V end and 9 bases at the J end, and the number of junction bases without a gene match is 8. From the cysteine through the phenylalanine, the CDR3 covers 16 amino acids. Kept here is only the CDR3 DNA, which spans 48 bases and is read in frame from base 1. Separate from the roughly 700-subject first cohort, the validation cohort of some 130 subjects was the group to which the donors belonged.

Sequenced material: PBMCs. The receptor was derived from a man aged 18 to 29 in good health and CMV-seronegative. The chain is assembled from TRBV7-2 and TRBJ2-1; TRBD2 fits 12 bases in the junction. The DNA is as follows: TGTGCCAGCAGCTTATGGACTAGCGGGATCGTAGGTGAGCAGTTCTTC. Translated, this gives CASSLWTSGIVGEQFF.